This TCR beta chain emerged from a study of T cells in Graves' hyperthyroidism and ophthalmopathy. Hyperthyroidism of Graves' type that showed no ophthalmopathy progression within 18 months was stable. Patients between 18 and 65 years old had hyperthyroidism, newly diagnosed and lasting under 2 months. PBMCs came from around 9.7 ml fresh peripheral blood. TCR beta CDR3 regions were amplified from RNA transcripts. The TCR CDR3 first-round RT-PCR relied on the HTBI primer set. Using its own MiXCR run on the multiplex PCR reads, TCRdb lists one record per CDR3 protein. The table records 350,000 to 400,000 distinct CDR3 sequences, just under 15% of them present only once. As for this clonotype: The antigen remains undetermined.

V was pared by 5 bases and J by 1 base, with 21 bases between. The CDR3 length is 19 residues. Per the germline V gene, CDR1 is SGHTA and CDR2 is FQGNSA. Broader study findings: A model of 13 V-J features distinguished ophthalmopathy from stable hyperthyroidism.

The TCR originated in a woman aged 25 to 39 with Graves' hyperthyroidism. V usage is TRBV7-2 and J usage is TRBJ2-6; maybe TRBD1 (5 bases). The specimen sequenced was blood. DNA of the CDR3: TGTGCCAGCAGCCACAGTGGGTCAGGGCCAACGTCTGGGGCCAACGTCCTGACTTTC. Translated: CASSHSGSGPTSGANVLTF.